The rows below give T cell receptor beta chains drawn from one sample of a study of T cells after yellow fever vaccination. TCRdb re-called the 5' RACE reads through MiXCR, storing one row per CDR3 protein. This sample yields 300,000 or so distinct CDR3 sequences, of which 8.5% to 10% are seen a single time; about 3% belongs to the top ten. This sample comprised CD4+ T cells sorted from PBMCs, obtained 5 days after the yellow fever booster vaccination. The receptors come from a man younger than 35 who received the YFV17D yellow fever vaccine. The CDR3 runs from the conserved cysteine through the conserved F or W. A D gene is named only where the DNA matches it firmly. Not every row has a clone size; where given, it reads once, few, many or a size class.

J gene,V gene,clone size,D gene,CDR3 DNA,CDR3 protein
TRBJ2-7,TRBV7-9,NA,NA,TGTGCCAGCAGCCCCCTTCAGGGCGAGCAGTACTTC,CASSPLQGEQYF
TRBJ1-5,TRBV4-1,few,TRBD1,TGCGCCAGCAGCCAGTCCCCCGGGACAGGAGGTGCTAACAATCAGCCCCAGCATTTT,CASSQSPGTGGANNQPQHF
TRBJ1-6,TRBV20-1,few,NA,TGCAGTGCTAGAGATCCCGGGCAGGGACATTCACCCCTCCACTTT,CSARDPGQGHSPLHF
TRBJ1-1,TRBV20-1,few,TRBD1,TGCAGTGCTAGAGCCCCAGGGGGCGGGTACACTGAAGCTTTCTTT,CSARAPGGGYTEAFF
TRBJ2-1,TRBV6-5,NA,TRBD2,TGTGCCAGCAGCCCCGGGGGGGGAGGCCTAGGAGCGTACAATGAGCAGTTCTTC,CASSPGGGGLGAYNEQFF
TRBJ2-1,TRBV2,few,NA,TGTGCCAGCAGTGAAATTTGGGGAGGCTACAATGAGCAGTTCTTC,CASSEIWGGYNEQFF
TRBJ1-4,TRBV5-6,few,NA,TGTGCCAGCAGCCCTTCGGGAAATAATGAAAAACTGTTTTTT,CASSPSGNNEKLFF
TRBJ2-7,TRBV7-3,many,TRBD2,TGTGCCAGCAGCTCCCGCCTAGCGGGGTATGAGCAGTACTTC,CASSSRLAGYEQYF
TRBJ2-7,TRBV5-1,many,NA,TGCGCCAGCAGCTTGGCACAGCTCTACGAGCAGTACTTC,CASSLAQLYEQYF
TRBJ2-1,TRBV7-2,NA,TRBD2,TGTGCCAGCAGCTTAGTCCCTAGCGGGGGGGCCTCCTACAATGAGCAGTTCTTC,CASSLVPSGGASYNEQFF
TRBJ1-1,TRBV28,few,NA,TGTGCCAGCAGTCCCCATCGGACAATGGGCACTGAAGCTTTCTTT,CASSPHRTMGTEAFF
TRBJ2-2,TRBV6-5,few,NA,TGTGCCAGCAACTACCGGAGGGGTGGAGGGGAGCTGTTTTTT,CASNYRRGGGELFF
TRBJ1-4,TRBV5-1,few,TRBD1,TGCGCCAGCAGCTTGGAGGGGGCTGAAAAACTGTTTTTT,CASSLEGAEKLFF
TRBJ2-5,TRBV24-1,few,TRBD1,TGTGCCACCAGTGACACCGGGACAGGGTCAGAGACCCAGTACTTC,CATSDTGTGSETQYF
TRBJ2-1,TRBV12-3/TRBV12-4,few,TRBD2,TGTGCCAGCAGCGGGACTAGCGGGGTTGGGGCTGAGCAGTTCTTC,CASSGTSGVGAEQFF
TRBJ1-2,TRBV6-5,many,NA,TGTGCCAGCAGTCGACCGCGCGACTATGGCTACACCTTC,CASSRPRDYGYTF
TRBJ2-3,TRBV10-3,few,NA,TGTGCCATCGGGGTAACAGATACGCAGTATTTT,CAIGVTDTQYF
TRBJ1-6,TRBV7-9,NA,NA,TGTGCCAGCAGCTTAGTCGGCAGGTTTAATTCACCCCTCCACTTT,CASSLVGRFNSPLHF
TRBJ1-2,TRBV20-1,NA,NA,TGCAGTGCTAGGGGGGCGGATGGCTACACCTTC,CSARGADGYTF
TRBJ2-1,TRBV20-1,many,TRBD2,TGCAGTGCTAGCCTCTTTGCTGTAGCGGGGTATGAGCAGTTCTTC,CSASLFAVAGYEQFF
TRBJ2-1,TRBV7-2,NA,NA,TGTGCCAGCAGCTTAGTGGGTACCCACAATGAGCAGTTCTTC,CASSLVGTHNEQFF
TRBJ2-2,TRBV4-1,few,NA,TGCGCCAGCAGCTCCCTCGGGGGTACCGGGGAGCTGTTTTTT,CASSSLGGTGELFF
TRBJ1-6,TRBV28,many,NA,TGTGCCAGCAGTTCGGGAGCAGCAATTTATAATTCACCCCTCCACTTT,CASSSGAAIYNSPLHF
TRBJ2-3,TRBV21-1,NA,NA,TGTGCCAGCAGCGCAAACTTGGGACAGCCCTTCCCAGATACGCAGTATTTT,CASSANLGQPFPDTQYF